These 12 T cell receptor beta chains originate from one sample sequenced in a study of CXCR3-negative and CXCR3-positive naive CD8 T cells (dated by TCRdb to the late 2010s). These receptors lack a known antigen. The instrument given in TCRdb is NextSeq 550. The Human TCR Profiling Kit (MiLaboratory) was used to prepare UMI-labeled 5' RACE TRB cDNA libraries. The reads, reprocessed by TCRdb, yield one row per CDR3 protein sequence and no DNA. The sample's table lists a count of 5,700 or so distinct CDR3 sequences. In total, the top ten clones hold less than 2% of the sample. Results and caveats for the whole study, not just this receptor: TRB CDR3s from CXCR3-positive naive cells showed higher hydrophobicity (lower Kidera factor 4), lower energy, and higher strength and volume indices than CXCR3-negative naive cells.

Sample: naive CXCR3+ CD8+ T cells from blood. The sample's cell subset or site label, in plain terms: CD45RO-CCR7+CD27+CD95- naive CD8+ T cells expressing CXCR3 (TNR3+). The receptors derive from a human donor in good health. Some clones in this sample may be carry-over from other donors' samples.

This clonotype is classed as medium-sized by frequency. The rearrangement links TRBV29-1 to TRBJ2-2. The CDR3 extends over 14 amino acids. Germline-derived CDR1 and CDR2 are SQVTM and ANQGSEA. CDR3 sequence reads: CSVEFSADTGELFF.

J is TRBJ2-7 and V is TRBV5-1; TCRdb returns TRBD1, unconfirmable since there is no DNA. There are 16 residues in the CDR3. CDR1 SGHRS and CDR2 YFSETQ come from the germline V gene. This CDR3 is CASSLAWGPGSYEQYF. Full variable domain (outside the CDR3, taken from reference TRBV5-1 and TRBJ2-7): KAGVTQTPRYLIKTRGQQVTLSCSPISGHRSVSWYQQTPGQGLQFLFEYFSETQRNKGNFPGRFSGRQFSNSRSEMNVSTLELGDSALYLCASSLAWGPGSYEQYFGPGTRLTVT.

The genes are TRBV29-1 and TRBJ1-2; the D gene TCRdb calls, TRBD1, cannot be checked with no DNA. Germline V lookup: CDR1 SQVTM, CDR2 ANQGSEA. CDR3 length: 11 amino acids. CDR3 amino acids: CSVEGTGDYTF.

In terms of frequency, this clonotype is medium-sized. The J gene is TRBJ2-5, the V gene TRBV7-9. The CDR3 contains 13 residues. The germline gives CDR1 SEHNR, CDR2 FQNEAQ (reference sequence). The chain's CDR3 is CASSLYPEETQYF.

CDR3: CSVEDGRSYEQYF. The J gene is TRBJ2-7, the V gene TRBV29-1; no DNA is available, so the TRBD1 call from TCRdb remains unchecked. Germline lookup yields CDR1 SQVTM and CDR2 ANQGSEA. The CDR3 is 13 residues long.

Measured by frequency, this clonotype is medium-sized. The chain uses TRBV3-1 and TRBJ1-5. The CDR3 has 16 amino acids. The germline CDR1 and CDR2 sequences are LGHDT and YNNKEL (reference sequence). This CDR3 reads CASSQGRAYSNQPQHF.

The chain uses TRBV7-2 and TRBJ2-7; TCRdb names TRBD2, which stays unverified in the absence of DNA. Germline CDR1 is SGHTA and CDR2 is FQGNSA. The CDR3 sequence is 12 residues long. The chain's CDR3 is CASSSTSYEQYF. The whole variable domain, remainder taken from reference TRBV7-2 and TRBJ2-7, is GAGVSQSPSNKVTEKGKDVELRCDPISGHTALYWYRQSLGQGLEFLIYFQGNSAPDKSGLPSDRFSAERTGGSVSTLTIQRTQQEDSAVYLCASSSTSYEQYFGPGTRLTVT.

By frequency, this clonotype registers medium-sized. V and J are TRBV5-1 and TRBJ2-7. This CDR3 contains 13 residues. Germline CDR1 is SGHRS and CDR2 is YFSETQ. CDR3 amino acids: CASCLDRASEQYF.

According to its frequency, this clonotype is medium-sized. The chain carries TRBV29-1 and TRBJ1-2. This CDR3 is built from 11 residues. Germline lookup yields CDR1 SQVTM and CDR2 ANQGSEA. The CDR3 is CSVAGNYGYTF.

According to its frequency, this clonotype is medium-sized. The chain links TRBV12-3 or TRBV12-4 to TRBJ2-5; TCRdb gives TRBD2 as the D gene, but with no DNA this cannot be confirmed. CDR3 length: 17 amino acids. The CDR3 sequence: CASSIQLTLAGQETQYF.

This chain links TRBV5-1 with TRBJ2-5; TCRdb selects TRBD1, and the lack of DNA leaves this call unchecked. The CDR3 totals 15 residues. From germline, CDR1 is SGHRS and CDR2 YFSETQ. CDR3 region: CASSLFGTGKETQYF.

This clonotype is deemed medium-sized by its frequency. CDR3 protein: CASGERAGGVDTQYF. The chain has TRBV12-5 and TRBJ2-3; TCRdb returns TRBD1, unconfirmable since there is no DNA. The CDR3 is 15 amino acids. Germline V lookup: CDR1 LGHNT, CDR2 FRNRAP.